This section outlines one T cell receptor (beta chain) sequence together with its context. The sample belongs to a study of cytomegalovirus exposure and HLA in healthy donors. With 60 Vbeta and 13 Jbeta primers, the PCR was carried out. TCRdb's copy holds only in-frame clones and misses some; the assay was immunoSEQ multiplex PCR. The ten top clones account for around 1.5%, within a sample of around 140,000 clones. Germline V gene sequence: CDR1 SGHTA, CDR2 FQGNSA. V was trimmed by 3 bases and J by 3 bases, leaving 3 bases between them. This CDR3 has 12 amino acids. The rearrangement links TRBV7-2 to TRBJ2-1; no clear D gene. The source material was PBMCs. The sequence came from a woman aged 40 to 49 in good health and CMV-seronegative. The chain's CDR3 is CASSFNYNEQFF. For the CDR3, the DNA is TGTGCCAGCAGCTTTAACTACAATGAGCAGTTCTTC.